Each of the 9 T cell receptor beta chains below was sequenced from the same sample in a study of blood T cell repertoires in COVID-19 (dated by TCRdb to 2020 to 2022). Libraries came from the immunoSEQ multiplex PCR assay. TCRdb took over this immuneACCESS table, retaining in-frame rearrangements with V and J assigned. Such tables are incomplete; in checked studies, under half of the missing clones stem from an unresolved V gene, and the remainder is unexplained. Recorded for this sample are about 58,000 clones; roughly nine tenths of them occurred a single time. The ten largest clones add up to 7% to 10% of the sample. The sequenced sample was peripheral blood. The source is a woman in her seventies with active COVID-19.

This chain connects TRBV28 to TRBJ1-2; 11 nucleotides match TRBD1. With V trimmed by 6 bases and J by 4 bases, 4 bases remained unmatched. CDR1 MDHEN and CDR2 SYDVKM come from the germline V gene. The CDR3 sequence is 14 residues long. CDR3 in amino acids: CASRRTGGSYGYTF. CDR3 nucleotide sequence: TGTGCCAGCAGGAGGACAGGGGGCAGCTATGGCTACACCTTC.

The CDR3 sequence: CASSSPRQGRGNTIYF. Here the CDR3 DNA reads TGTGCCAGCAGTTCCCCGAGACAGGGGAGGGGAAACACCATATATTTT. The chain carries TRBV6-5 and TRBJ1-3; 8 positions match TRBD1. This CDR3 region has 16 residues. Per germline, CDR1 MNHEY and CDR2 SVGAGI. V was clipped by 4 bases and J by 4 bases; unmatched bases: 9.

The V and J genes are TRBV5-5 and TRBJ2-5; D is ambiguous. Between the trimmed V and J ends, which lost 3 bases and 6 bases, there was a span of 15 bases. Looked up from germline, CDR1 is SGHKS and CDR2 is YYEKEE (reference sequence). The CDR3 is 14 residues long. CDR3 loop: CASSSPLKEKTQYF. CDR3 DNA: TGTGCCAGCAGCTCTCCCCTGAAAGAGAAGACCCAGTACTTC.

The rearrangement links TRBV28 to TRBJ1-4; TRBD1 matches at 8 bases. V was clipped by 5 bases and J by 4 bases; unmatched bases: 9. The CDR3 has 16 amino acids. CDR1 and CDR2 from the germline V gene are MDHEN and SYDVKM. In DNA, the CDR3 is TGTGCCAGCAGTCCTAGACAGGGGCCTGTTAATGAAAAACTGTTTTTT. Translating gives CASSPRQGPVNEKLFF.

This clone showed up just a few times. This chain joins TRBV5-5 and TRBJ1-5, with D possibly matching TRBD1 (6 bases). CDR3 length equals 18 residues. The germline V gene encodes CDR1 SGHKS and CDR2 YYEKEE (reference sequence). Deletions cut 0 bases from V and 2 bases from J, with 18 bases between. CDR3 nucleotides: TGTGCCAGCAGCTTGGCCGGGACCAGGGGTGGTGGCAATCAGCCCCAGCATTTT. Encoded protein: CASSLAGTRGGGNQPQHF.

The chain is built from TRBV7-8 and TRBJ1-2; 8 bases match TRBD1. Trimming at V came to 2 bases and at J to 4 bases, leaving 6 bases not matched to a gene. Looked up from germline, CDR1 is SGHVS and CDR2 is FQNEAQ. This CDR3 is built from 15 residues. The CDR3 bases are TGTGCCAGCAGCTTATCGGCAGGGGGCGGCTATGGCTACACCTTC. Encoded protein: CASSLSAGGGYGYTF.

J is TRBJ2-5 and V is TRBV7-8; a possible D gene is TRBD1 (7 bases). CDR3 length equals 16 residues. The V end lost 4 bases, the J end lost 3 bases, and 18 bases lay between the germline ends. Germline V gene lookup returns CDR1 SGHVS and CDR2 FQNEAQ. CDR3 coding DNA: TGTGCCAGCAGCTCGGGAGCCAGGGGGATGAAAGAGACCCAGTACTTC. Its protein product is CASSSGARGMKETQYF.

V is TRBV4-2 and J is TRBJ2-7; the match to TRBD2 covers 8 bases. Germline CDR1 reads LGHNA; CDR2 reads YNFKEQ. Trimming cost V 3 bases and J 0 bases; bases outside gene matches: 10. The CDR3 extends over 17 amino acids. CDR3 DNA: TGTGCCAGCAGCCATCCTACTAGCGGCCAGAGCTCCTACGAGCAGTACTTC. Protein sequence: CASSHPTSGQSSYEQYF.

V and J are TRBV6-5 and TRBJ1-6, with a weak D call TRBD1 (6 bases). Germline V gene data show CDR1 as MNHEY and CDR2 as SVGAGI. With 4 bases removed from V and 2 bases from J, the gap between germline ends came to 12 bases. The CDR3 runs to 16 residues. CDR3 coding DNA: TGTGCCAGCAGTTCCAGGGGCCTTACCTATAATTCACCCCTCCACTTT. This codes for CASSSRGLTYNSPLHF.